This T cell receptor beta chain was sequenced in a study of T cell repertoires in cytomegalovirus infection. Study information: Indications came from public TCR beta signatures; they pointed to CMV infection and to a matching HLA type.

TCRdb itself ran the reads through MiXCR, one entry per CDR3 protein. The sample yields hundreds of thousands of distinct CDR3 sequences, roughly 29% seen once. Germline CDR1 is SEHNR and CDR2 is FQNEAQ (reference sequence). This CDR3 contains 17 residues. Trimming took 5 bases from V and 2 from J; bases not matched to a gene: 11. Worth noting for this clonotype: Its antigen is not known.

V gene TRBV7-9 combines with J gene TRBJ2-1; 8 nucleotides match TRBD2. The sequenced sample was cultured PBMCs, obtained from culture after CMV antigen stimulation. This clonotype was sampled from a human donor in good health (CMV status not recorded). Some clones in this sample may be carry-over from other donors' samples. The CDR3 sequence: CASSPLRGGQPYNEQFF. For the CDR3, the DNA is TGTGCCAGCAGCCCACTCCGGGGGGGTCAACCCTACAATGAGCAGTTCTTC.